The T cell receptor (beta chain) under discussion was sequenced for a study of T cell responses to AZD1222 COVID-19 vaccine. Study conclusions and caveats: Seropositive at baseline were only a handful of AZD1222 recipients. White British ancestry dominated among donors, who included more females, and clonal diversity was possibly underestimated.

This CDR3 has 15 residues. Germline assignment: CDR1 SQVTM and CDR2 ANQGSEA. With 1 base clipped from V and 5 bases from J, the junction kept 5 bases outside the gene matches. Repertoires were generated with immunoSEQ multiplex PCR, while TCRdb's copy carries only in-frame clones and drops some. The sample lists roughly 190,000 clones; more than 85% were seen once. The table lists this clone with a count of one. As yet, its antigen is unknown. The chain carries TRBV29-1 and TRBJ2-5, with TRBD1 matching over 12 bases. This clonotype was sampled from an adult in good health. Sequencing was performed on peripheral blood, taken on day 0 of AZD1222 vaccination. CDR3 DNA sequence: TGCAGCGTTGAAGGGGGACAGGGGGCTCGGGAGACCCAGTACTTC. Translated: CSVEGGQGARETQYF. The whole variable domain, filled in from reference TRBV29-1 and TRBJ2-5, reads SAVISQKPSRDICQRGTSLTIQCQVDSQVTMMFWYRQQPGQSLTLIATANQGSEATYESGFVIDKFPISRPNLTFSTLTVSNMSPEDSSIYLCSVEGGQGARETQYFGPGTRLLVL.